Included here is one T cell receptor (beta chain) sequence, with context. The sample comes from a study of blood T cell repertoires in COVID-19. J lost 4 bases, V lost 4 bases, and 6 bases had no gene match. CDR3 size: 14 residues. CDR1 and CDR2 from the germline V gene are SGHTS and YDEGEE. The table came from immunoSEQ multiplex PCR; TCRdb's copy has only in-frame clones and leaves some out. The repertoire holds 100,000 to 150,000 clones, with around 84% as singletons. J is TRBJ2-5 and V is TRBV5-8; 8 bases fit TRBD2. Sequences were obtained from PBMCs or T cells enriched from blood (not recorded which). The clonotype was recovered from a man aged 40-55 years with acute COVID-19. The CDR3 DNA is TGTGCCAGCAGCCAGCTCCGGGGGGGAGAGACCCAGTACTTC. Translation: CASSQLRGGETQYF.